The 4 T cell receptor beta chains below all came from one sample that was sequenced in a study of cytomegalovirus exposure and HLA in healthy donors (dated by TCRdb to about 2017). Preparation of the library involved the immunoSEQ multiplex PCR assay. A mixture of 60 forward primers for TCR Vbeta segments and 13 reverse primers for TCR Jbeta segments was used in the multiplex PCR. TCRdb holds this immuneACCESS table with in-frame rearrangements only. Some clones are missing; in checked studies, unresolved V genes explain under half, and the rest has no known cause. The sample table shows roughly 160,000 clones, and approximately 83% are seen once. The top ten clones comprise about a tenth of the sample. Sequenced: PBMCs. The receptors come from a man younger than 35 in good health and CMV-seropositive.

This chain links TRBV5-4 with TRBJ1-1; D not certain. V was pared by 5 bases and J by 7 bases, with 9 bases between. Germline V CDR1 and CDR2: SGHNT, YYREEE (reference sequence). The CDR3 has 11 residues. Here the CDR3 reads CASRRGSEAFF. CDR3 coding DNA: TGTGCCAGCAGAAGAGGGAGTGAAGCTTTCTTT.

The chain joins TRBV16 to TRBJ1-2, with 8 bases aligning to TRBD1. The CDR3 runs 15 residues. V shed 4 bases, J shed 5 bases, and the junction held 9 bases outside the gene matches. The germline V gene has CDR1 KGHSY and CDR2 FQNENV. CDR3 DNA sequence: TGTGCCAGCAGCCCAAACCAGGACAGGGTTTATGGCTACACCTTC. This translates into CASSPNQDRVYGYTF.

This chain connects TRBV29-1 to TRBJ2-3; TRBD2 agrees at 7 bases. J was trimmed by 2 bases and V by 6 bases; bases with no gene match: 8. The V gene's germline CDR1 is SQVTM and CDR2 ANQGSEA. CDR3 length: 14 residues. For the CDR3, the DNA is TGCAGCGTCCTATTCGGGGGGACCACAGATACGCAGTATTTT. Encoded protein: CSVLFGGTTDTQYF.

This chain links TRBV10-2 with TRBJ1-1; 7 bases are shared with TRBD1. The CDR3 runs to 14 residues. V shed 5 bases and J 6 bases; nucleotides not matched to a gene: 9. The germline V gene encodes CDR1 WSHSY and CDR2 SAAADI. CDR3 sequence reads: CASSTGTEGSEAFF. For the CDR3, the DNA is TGCGCCAGCAGTACCGGGACAGAGGGTTCTGAAGCTTTCTTT.